A selection of T cell receptor beta chains follows, all from one sample in a study of blood T cell repertoires in COVID-19. This table comes from immunoSEQ multiplex PCR, and its TCRdb copy is limited to in-frame clones, with some not included. The sample shows 200,000 to 250,000 clones, about 85% of them seen only once. The material sequenced was peripheral blood. These receptors were collected from a woman aged 18-29 years who had recovered from COVID-19. The CDR3 runs from the conserved cysteine through the conserved F or W. D genes are given only for firm matches. Expanded clones get a size class; other rows say once, few or many, or leave the size out.

DNA,CDR3,J,V,length,size,D
TGTGCCAGCAGTTTAGGAGTTTATGGCTACACCTTC,CASSLGVYGYTF,TRBJ1-2,TRBV12-3/TRBV12-4,12,few,-
TGTGCCAGCCCGGGCTTGGCTAGCGAAAGCTACAATGAGCAGTTCTTC,CASPGLASESYNEQFF,TRBJ2-1,TRBV2,16,few,-
TGTGCCAGCTCACCTAAGCGGGACTACGAGCAGTACTTC,CASSPKRDYEQYF,TRBJ2-7,TRBV18,13,-,TRBD2
TGTGCCATCAGGGGGGCCACTGAAGCTTTCTTT,CAIRGATEAFF,TRBJ1-1,TRBV10-3,11,-,-
TGTGCCAGCAGTTTCTCTGGCGGGAGGAGGTACGAGCAGTACTTC,CASSFSGGRRYEQYF,TRBJ2-7,TRBV28,15,once,TRBD2
TGTGCCAGCAGCAAAAATACGGACAGGGCCAACGGGGTTCCCCAGTACAATGAGCAGTTCTTC,CASSKNTDRANGVPQYNEQFF,TRBJ2-1,TRBV21-1,21,-,-
TGTGCCAGCAGCTCCCAGCGGGAAGTCGAGGATGAGCAGTTCTTC,CASSSQREVEDEQFF,TRBJ2-1,TRBV7-9,15,-,TRBD2
TGTGCCAGCAGCTCAGATAGCGGGAGAGGGGTGTCCTACAATGAGCAGTTCTTC,CASSSDSGRGVSYNEQFF,TRBJ2-1,TRBV5-4,18,-,TRBD2
TGTGCCAGCTCAGACTCGGCAGGGGATACGCAGTATTTT,CASSDSAGDTQYF,TRBJ2-3,TRBV18,13,-,-
TGTGCCAGCAGCTACGGGACAAAACCTGACGAAAAACTGTTTTTT,CASSYGTKPDEKLFF,TRBJ1-4,TRBV7-9,15,-,-
TGTGCCAGCACTAGGGACAGGGGTGCTGAAGCTTTCTTT,CASTRDRGAEAFF,TRBJ1-1,TRBV7-8,13,-,TRBD1
TGTGCCAGCAGCTTCCGAGCTGATGAGCAGTTCTTC,CASSFRADEQFF,TRBJ2-1,TRBV5-4,12,-,-
TGTGCCAGCAGCTTAAATCTATGGGCTAGCGGGAGTAATTACAATGAGCAGTTCTTC,CASSLNLWASGSNYNEQFF,TRBJ2-1,TRBV7-7,19,-,TRBD2
TGTGCCAGCAGCTTACGGCTAGCGGCGAACACCGGGGAGCTGTTTTTT,CASSLRLAANTGELFF,TRBJ2-2,TRBV7-2,16,-,TRBD2
TGTGCCAGCAGGCGGTGGCAGTTCCACACAGATACGCAGTATTTT,CASRRWQFHTDTQYF,TRBJ2-3,TRBV3-1/TRBV3-2,15,-,-
TGTGCCACCAGCGCCTTTCCGCGCGGGAGAGGCGAGCAGTACTTC,CATSAFPRGRGEQYF,TRBJ2-7,TRBV15,15,-,TRBD2
TGTGCCAGCAGTGAATGGGGACTAGCGACTTCAAATGAGCAGTTCTTC,CASSEWGLATSNEQFF,TRBJ2-1,TRBV6-1,16,-,TRBD2
TGTGCCAGCAGTGACCGTGACAGCTATGGCTACACCTTC,CASSDRDSYGYTF,TRBJ1-2,TRBV25-1,13,few,-
TGTGCCAGCTCCAGAATAAAGCGGGAGGGCTCTTACAATGAGCAGTTCTTC,CASSRIKREGSYNEQFF,TRBJ2-1,TRBV25-1,17,-,TRBD2
TGTGCCAGCAGTTACTCGACCCCGGGACAGGGCTATGGCTACACCTTC,CASSYSTPGQGYGYTF,TRBJ1-2,TRBV6-6,16,-,TRBD1
TGTGCCAGCAGTGAAGCGCTTCTGGGTCAGGCCCAGCATTTT,CASSEALLGQAQHF,TRBJ1-5,TRBV2,14,few,-
TGTGCCTGGACAGGGGGCTACGAGCAGTACTTC,CAWTGGYEQYF,TRBJ2-7,TRBV30,11,-,TRBD1
TGCGCCAGCAGTGAGTCAGGGGCCCCTTTTGCTTTCTTT,CASSESGAPFAFF,TRBJ1-1,TRBV10-2,13,-,-
TGTGCCAGCAGGAATGACAGACATCAAAATCAGCCCCAGCATTTT,CASRNDRHQNQPQHF,TRBJ1-5,TRBV2,15,-,-
TGTGCCAGCAGTCCTCCCCAGGGCCTGAATTCACCCCTCCACTTT,CASSPPQGLNSPLHF,TRBJ1-6,TRBV28,15,-,-
TGTGCCAGCAGTTCCAACGCAGGGGGCAATCAGCCCCAGCATTTT,CASSSNAGGNQPQHF,TRBJ1-5,TRBV6-6,15,once,-
TGTGCCAGCAGCTTGGCCGGGGGGCTTGGAAACACCATATATTTT,CASSLAGGLGNTIYF,TRBJ1-3,TRBV5-6,15,-,-
TGTGCCAGCAGCTTAGTGGGACTAGCGGGAGGGCCGGACACAGATACGCAGTATTTT,CASSLVGLAGGPDTDTQYF,TRBJ2-3,TRBV7-2,19,once,TRBD2
TGTGCCTGGAGTGTACTAGGAGGGTATGAGCAGTTCTTC,CAWSVLGGYEQFF,TRBJ2-1,TRBV30,13,-,-
TGTGCCAGCAGTGACCCCCTTGGCAGCGGAGTGTACCAAGAGACCCAGTACTTC,CASSDPLGSGVYQETQYF,TRBJ2-5,TRBV25-1,18,-,-
TGTGCCAGCAGGGGCAGGGGGCGAGACGGCTACACCTTC,CASRGRGRDGYTF,TRBJ1-2,TRBV2,13,-,TRBD1
TGTGCCAGCAGGGACAGACGCAATGAAAAACTGTTTTTT,CASRDRRNEKLFF,TRBJ1-4,TRBV25-1,13,-,-
TGTGCCAGCAGCGCCGAGGGACAGTCGAACACTGAAGCTTTCTTT,CASSAEGQSNTEAFF,TRBJ1-1,TRBV9,15,-,TRBD1
TGTGCCAGTAGTAGGGGATCCGGGACAGGGATGCAGTACTTC,CASSRGSGTGMQYF,TRBJ2-7,TRBV19,14,-,TRBD1
TGCAGCGTTAAGCAGGTCCTGACCTACGAGCAGTACTTC,CSVKQVLTYEQYF,TRBJ2-7,TRBV29-1,13,-,-
TGTGCCAGCAGCTTAGCTAGCGGGAGTTCGGAGACCCAGTACTTC,CASSLASGSSETQYF,TRBJ2-5,TRBV7-2,15,-,TRBD2
TGCGCCAGCAGCCAAGCCGGGACAGGCAATGAAAAACTGTTTTTT,CASSQAGTGNEKLFF,TRBJ1-4,TRBV4-1,15,-,TRBD1
TGCAGCGTCAAAGACGGGATCTTGAACACTGAAGCTTTCTTT,CSVKDGILNTEAFF,TRBJ1-1,TRBV29-1,14,-,-
TGTGCCAGCAGGGAGACAGGGGGCATGAGGACTGAAGCTTTCTTT,CASRETGGMRTEAFF,TRBJ1-1,TRBV5-6,15,-,TRBD1
TGTGCCAGCAGCCCGGGGACAGGGGAAATGGATCAGCCCCAGCATTTT,CASSPGTGEMDQPQHF,TRBJ1-5,TRBV7-6,16,-,TRBD1
TGTGCCAGCACCCTACTAGCGGGAGGGCCTGGTGAGCAGTTCTTC,CASTLLAGGPGEQFF,TRBJ2-1,TRBV11-2,15,-,TRBD2
TGTGCCAGCAGTTATCCTAGCGGGGGTTTCCCAGATACGCAGTATTTT,CASSYPSGGFPDTQYF,TRBJ2-3,TRBV6-2/TRBV6-3,16,-,TRBD2
TGTGGCCCAGGACAGACCTACAATGAGCAGTTCTTC,CGPGQTYNEQFF,TRBJ2-1,TRBV19,12,-,-
TGTGCCAGCAGTTACATAGGGGAGCTGTTTTTT,CASSYIGELFF,TRBJ2-2,TRBV6-5,11,-,-
TGCGCCAGCAGCTCCCCGGGGAAGGGCTTCTACGAGCAGTACTTC,CASSSPGKGFYEQYF,TRBJ2-7,TRBV4-3,15,-,-
TGTGCCAGCAGTTTAGGGGCCGCCAGCGAGCAGTACTTC,CASSLGAASEQYF,TRBJ2-7,TRBV12-3/TRBV12-4,13,-,-
TGTGCCACCAGTGATTCTTTTTACAATGAGCAGTTCTTC,CATSDSFYNEQFF,TRBJ2-1,TRBV24-1,13,-,-
TGTGCCAGCAGCCAAAGTCCGGGCAATCAGCCCCAGCATTTT,CASSQSPGNQPQHF,TRBJ1-5,TRBV14,14,-,-
TGTGCCAGCAAGGGGGCGGGAGGGGACAATGAGCAGTTCTTC,CASKGAGGDNEQFF,TRBJ2-1,TRBV6-5,14,-,TRBD2
TGCGCCAGCACCCCAGGGGAAGACAATGAGCAGTTCTTC,CASTPGEDNEQFF,TRBJ2-1,TRBV23-1,13,-,-
TGTGCCAGCAGTGTTCTAGAGGCACAAGAGACCCAGTACTTC,CASSVLEAQETQYF,TRBJ2-5,TRBV6-2/TRBV6-3,14,-,-
TGTGCCAGCTCACCACGTCTCGGTTGGCGGGAGGGCCGGAATGAGCAGTTCTTC,CASSPRLGWREGRNEQFF,TRBJ2-1,TRBV18,18,-,TRBD2
TGTGCCAGCAGCCATACGGCTAGCGGGAGTGAAAGGTCCTACAATGAGCAGTTCTTC,CASSHTASGSERSYNEQFF,TRBJ2-1,TRBV11-2,19,-,TRBD2
TGTGCCAGCAGTTACGGTTCGGTCAATCAGCCCCAGCATTTT,CASSYGSVNQPQHF,TRBJ1-5,TRBV6-2/TRBV6-3,14,-,-
TGCGCCAGCAGCCAAGTGGTGGGCATCTTTTCACCCCTCCACTTT,CASSQVVGIFSPLHF,TRBJ1-6,TRBV4-3,15,-,-
TGTGCCAGCAGTTCCGGGACAGGGAACGGCTACACCTTC,CASSSGTGNGYTF,TRBJ1-2,TRBV6-5,13,-,TRBD1